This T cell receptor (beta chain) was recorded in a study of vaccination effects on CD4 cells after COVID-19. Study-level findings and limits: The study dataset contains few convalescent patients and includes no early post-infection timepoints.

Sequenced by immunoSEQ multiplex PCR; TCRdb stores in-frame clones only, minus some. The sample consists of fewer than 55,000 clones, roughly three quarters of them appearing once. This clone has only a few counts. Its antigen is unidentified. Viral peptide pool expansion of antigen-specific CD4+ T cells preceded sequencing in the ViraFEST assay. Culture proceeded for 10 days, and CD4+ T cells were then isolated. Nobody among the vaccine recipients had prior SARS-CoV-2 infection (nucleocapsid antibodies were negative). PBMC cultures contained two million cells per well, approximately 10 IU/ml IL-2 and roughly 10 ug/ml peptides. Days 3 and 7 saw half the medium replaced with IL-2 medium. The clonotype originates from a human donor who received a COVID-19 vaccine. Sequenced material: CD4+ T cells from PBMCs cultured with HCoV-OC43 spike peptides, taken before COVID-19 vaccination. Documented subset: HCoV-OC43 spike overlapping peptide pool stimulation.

DNA of the CDR3: TGTGCCAGCAGCCAACCTAGGTGGAATGAGCAGTTCTTC. It translates to CASSQPRWNEQFF. This chain links TRBV14 with TRBJ2-1; D is undetermined. The CDR3 covers 13 residues. Trimming left V 2 bases short and J 7 bases short, with 9 bases between. The V gene's germline CDR1 is SGHDN and CDR2 FVKESK.